This T cell receptor (beta chain) was recorded in a study of human T cells and chemical hapten exposure. This sample's time point: pre-sensitization, week 0. The sample's treatment: therapeutic diphenylcyclopropenone sensitization with weekly scalp DPC. Donors were 18 to 70-year-old alopecia patients suitable for DPC. This clonotype has a count of ten or more. In the authors' workflow: Some 100,000 TCRs per sample was the median, with a range of roughly 23,224 to 750,000. TCRdb processed the RACE reads anew with MiXCR; each CDR3 protein has one entry. TCRdb assigned the V and J calls; the authors' analysis was not used. This table holds approximately 260,000 distinct CDR3 sequences, about 9% found once. The CDR3 spans 16 residues. Trimming took 4 bases from V and 4 from J; bases not matched to a gene: 9.

The source is a woman in her 40s with alopecia areata. Some clones in this sample may be carry-over from other donors' samples. The sample consisted of whole blood, taken in connection with sensitization to the hapten diphenylcyclopropenone (DPC). This chain connects TRBV12-3 or TRBV12-4 to TRBJ1-5; TRBD1 aligns across 8 bases. The CDR3 nucleotides read TGTGCCAGCAGTTCGACAGGGGAAGGGGAAAATCAGCCCCAGCATTTT. It specifies CASSSTGEGENQPQHF.